What follows are 8 T cell receptor beta chains derived from one specimen sequenced in a study of T cell responses to AZD1222 COVID-19 vaccine. Measured with immunoSEQ multiplex PCR; TCRdb has only the in-frame clones, and not every one. The repertoire has 130,000 or so clones, 75% to 95% of them found once; the top ten carry 1.5% to 2%. This sample comprised peripheral blood, obtained 28 days after the second AZD1222 dose. The receptors here all came from an adult who received the AZD1222 COVID-19 vaccine.

CDR3 loop: CASRRTSGRIETQYF. Written as DNA, the CDR3 is TGTGCCAGCCGAAGGACTAGCGGAAGAATAGAGACCCAGTACTTC. This sequence joins TRBV6-5 and TRBJ2-5, with 10 bases that match TRBD2. This CDR3 spans 15 amino acids. Losses at the gene ends were 8 bases for V and 4 bases for J; bases not matched to a gene: 10. In germline, CDR1 is MNHEY, CDR2 SVGAGI.

The J gene is TRBJ1-1, the V gene TRBV10-3; no clear D. The CDR3 runs 12 residues. Per germline, CDR1 ENHRY and CDR2 SYGVKD. Trimming took off 10 bases at V and 1 base at J, with 10 bases between the two ends. CDR3 protein: CATESGNTEAFF. In DNA, the CDR3 is TGTGCCACTGAGTCGGGGAACACTGAAGCTTTCTTT.

This clone was counted a single time. The chain links TRBV18 to TRBJ1-6; no clear D. With 0 bases removed from V and 7 bases from J, the gap between germline ends came to 7 bases. Germline CDR1 is KGHSH and CDR2 is LQKENI. The CDR3 spans 14 residues. CDR3 sequence reads: CASSPPSGNSPLHF. The CDR3 coding sequence is TGTGCCAGCTCACCACCGTCGGGCAATTCACCCCTCCACTTT. Filled out from reference TRBV18 and TRBJ1-6, the complete variable domain reads NAGVMQNPRHLVRRRGQEARLRCSPMKGHSHVYWYRQLPEEGLKFMVYLQKENIIDESGMPKERFSAEFPKEGPSILRIQQVVRGDSAAYFCASSPPSGNSPLHFGNGTRLTVT.

The V and J genes are TRBV2 and TRBJ2-7; D gene ambiguous. The V and J ends lost 10 bases and 6 bases respectively, with 19 bases between them. Germline CDR1 SNHLY, CDR2 FYNNEI. This CDR3 spans 13 amino acids. As DNA, the CDR3 is TGTGCCACCGAGAATAGTGGGCCGGGCGAGCAGTACTTC. Translation gives CATENSGPGEQYF.

The CDR3 DNA reads as TGTGCCAGCAGCGGGGGTATGGGGGGCCCTAACTATGGCTACACCTTC. Its protein is CASSGGMGGPNYGYTF. The chain employs TRBV5-4 and TRBJ1-2, with D perhaps matching TRBD1 (6 bases). The CDR3 sequence is 16 residues long. The ends were cut back, 4 bases at V and 0 bases at J, with 16 bases in the middle. Germline-derived CDR1 and CDR2 are SGHNT and YYREEE (reference sequence).

V usage is TRBV7-9 and J usage is TRBJ1-1; perhaps TRBD1 as D (6 bases). Germline lookup yields CDR1 SEHNR and CDR2 FQNEAQ (reference sequence). There are 16 residues in the CDR3. The ends were cut back, 4 bases at V and 6 bases at J, with 21 bases in the middle. CDR3 nucleotides: TGTGCCAGCAGCTCCTATGGGGGCCAACTATCTTCTGAAGCTTTCTTT. This translates into CASSSYGGQLSSEAFF.

The rearrangement links TRBV6-5 to TRBJ2-7, with D maybe TRBD1 (5 bases). Germline values: CDR1 MNHEY, CDR2 SVGAGI. This CDR3 comprises 12 residues. The V gene lost 6 bases and the J gene lost 7 bases, with 13 bases spanning the gap. CDR3 region: CASSPGPREQYF. CDR3 bases: TGTGCCAGCAGCCCAGGGCCCAGGGAGCAGTACTTC.

This chain links TRBV6-5 with TRBJ1-1; 7 bases align to TRBD1. Germline CDR1 is MNHEY and CDR2 is SVGAGI. This CDR3 region has 15 residues. V lost 4 bases and J lost 1; bases outside the gene matches: 6. The CDR3 is CASSSRGIGNTEAFF. The DNA of the CDR3 is TGTGCCAGCAGTTCCAGGGGGATTGGGAACACTGAAGCTTTCTTT.